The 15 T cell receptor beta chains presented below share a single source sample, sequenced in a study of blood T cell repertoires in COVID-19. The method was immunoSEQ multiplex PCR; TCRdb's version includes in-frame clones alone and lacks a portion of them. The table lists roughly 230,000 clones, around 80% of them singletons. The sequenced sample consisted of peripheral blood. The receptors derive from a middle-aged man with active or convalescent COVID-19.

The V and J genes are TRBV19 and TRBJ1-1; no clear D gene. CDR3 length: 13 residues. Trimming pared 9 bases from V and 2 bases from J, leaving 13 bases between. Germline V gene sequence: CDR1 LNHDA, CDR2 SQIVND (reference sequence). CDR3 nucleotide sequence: TGTGCCAGCCGAACAGCTACTAACACTGAAGCTTTCTTT. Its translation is CASRTATNTEAFF. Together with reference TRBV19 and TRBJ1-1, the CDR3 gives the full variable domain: DGGITQSPKYLFRKEGQNVTLSCEQNLNHDAMYWYRQDPGQGLRLIYYSQIVNDFQKGDIAEGYSVSREKKESFPLTVTSAQKNPTAFYLCASRTATNTEAFFGQGTRLTVV.

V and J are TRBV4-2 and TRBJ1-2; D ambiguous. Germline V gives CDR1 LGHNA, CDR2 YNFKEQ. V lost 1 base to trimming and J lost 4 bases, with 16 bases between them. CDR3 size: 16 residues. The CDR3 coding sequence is TGTGCCAGCAGCCAAGGGTCCCCCCAGGTCAGCTATGGCTACACCTTC. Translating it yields CASSQGSPQVSYGYTF.

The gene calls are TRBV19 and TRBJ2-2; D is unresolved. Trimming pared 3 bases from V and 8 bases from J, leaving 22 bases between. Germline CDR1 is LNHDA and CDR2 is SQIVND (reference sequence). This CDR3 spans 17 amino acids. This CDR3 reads CASSMTSATSMVGELFF. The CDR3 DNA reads TGTGCCAGTAGTATGACCAGCGCTACTTCCATGGTGGGGGAGCTGTTTTTT.

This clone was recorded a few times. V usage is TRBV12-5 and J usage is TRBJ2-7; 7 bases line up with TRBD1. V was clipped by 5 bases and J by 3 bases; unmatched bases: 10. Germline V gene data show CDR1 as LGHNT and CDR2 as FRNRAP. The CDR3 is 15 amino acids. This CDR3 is CASGQETGTNYEQYF. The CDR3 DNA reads TGTGCTAGTGGTCAGGAGACAGGGACGAACTACGAGCAGTACTTC.

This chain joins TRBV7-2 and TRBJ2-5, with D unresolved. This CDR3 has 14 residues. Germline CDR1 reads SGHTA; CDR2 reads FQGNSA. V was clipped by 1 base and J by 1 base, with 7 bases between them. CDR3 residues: CASSLGGIQETQYF. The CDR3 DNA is TGTGCCAGCAGCTTAGGAGGAATCCAAGAGACCCAGTACTTC.

The CDR3: CASSLEASGRNEQFF. The CDR3 coding sequence is TGCGCCAGCAGCTTGGAGGCTAGCGGGAGGAATGAGCAGTTCTTC. The V and J genes are TRBV5-1 and TRBJ2-1, with TRBD2 identical over 11 bases. The germline V gene encodes CDR1 SGHRS and CDR2 YFSETQ. The CDR3 spans 15 residues. Trimming cost V 0 bases and J 7 bases; bases outside gene matches: 3. Variable domain in full (rest from reference TRBV5-1 and TRBJ2-1): KAGVTQTPRYLIKTRGQQVTLSCSPISGHRSVSWYQQTPGQGLQFLFEYFSETQRNKGNFPGRFSGRQFSNSRSEMNVSTLELGDSALYLCASSLEASGRNEQFFGPGTRLTVL.

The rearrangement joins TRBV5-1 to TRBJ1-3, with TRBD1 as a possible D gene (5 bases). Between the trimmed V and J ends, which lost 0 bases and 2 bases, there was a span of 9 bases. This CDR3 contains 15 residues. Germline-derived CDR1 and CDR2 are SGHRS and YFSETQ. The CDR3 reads CASSLVAGAGNTIYF. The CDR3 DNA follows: TGCGCCAGCAGCTTGGTGGCGGGGGCTGGAAACACCATATATTTT.

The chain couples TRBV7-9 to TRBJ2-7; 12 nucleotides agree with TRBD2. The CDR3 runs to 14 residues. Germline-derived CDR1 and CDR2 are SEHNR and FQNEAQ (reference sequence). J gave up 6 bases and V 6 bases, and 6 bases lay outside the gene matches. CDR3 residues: CASRTLAGGGEQYF. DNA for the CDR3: TGTGCCAGCAGAACACTAGCGGGGGGCGGCGAGCAGTACTTC.

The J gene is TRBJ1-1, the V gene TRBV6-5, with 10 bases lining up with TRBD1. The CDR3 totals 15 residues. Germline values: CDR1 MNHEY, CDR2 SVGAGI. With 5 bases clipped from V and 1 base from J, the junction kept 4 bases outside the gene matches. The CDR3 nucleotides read TGTGCCAGCAGTCTGACAGGGGGCGGGAACACTGAAGCTTTCTTT. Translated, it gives CASSLTGGGNTEAFF.

The CDR3 loop reads CASSDRSSGAGEQYF. The CDR3 DNA follows: TGTGCCAGCAGTGATAGGTCTTCAGGGGCTGGCGAGCAGTACTTC. The chain combines TRBV2 with TRBJ2-7; D is perhaps TRBD1 (6 bases). The CDR3 is 15 amino acids. Germline V gene lookup returns CDR1 SNHLY and CDR2 FYNNEI. Trimming took 3 bases from V and 6 from J, leaving 18 bases between them.

For the CDR3, the DNA is TGTGCCAGCAGGGGGACAGGGGGCAAAGGCTACACCTTC. Translation: CASRGTGGKGYTF. The chain carries TRBV27 and TRBJ1-2; 12 bases are a match to TRBD1. The CDR3 runs to 13 residues. Losses at the gene ends were 6 bases for V and 8 bases for J; bases not matched to a gene: 4. CDR1 and CDR2 from the germline V gene are MNHEY and SMNVEV (reference sequence).

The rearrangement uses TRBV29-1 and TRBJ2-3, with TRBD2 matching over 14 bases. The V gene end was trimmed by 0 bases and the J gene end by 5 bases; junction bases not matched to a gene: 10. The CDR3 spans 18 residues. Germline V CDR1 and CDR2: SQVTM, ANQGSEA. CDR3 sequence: CSVEDWETSGRARDTQYF. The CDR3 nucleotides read TGCAGCGTTGAAGATTGGGAGACTAGCGGGAGGGCAAGAGATACGCAGTATTTT.

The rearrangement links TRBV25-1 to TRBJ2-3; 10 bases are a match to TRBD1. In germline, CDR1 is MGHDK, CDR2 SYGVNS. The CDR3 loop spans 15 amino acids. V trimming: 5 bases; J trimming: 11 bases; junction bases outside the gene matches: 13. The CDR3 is CASSSPGQGTPWQYF. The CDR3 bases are TGTGCCAGCAGTTCCCCGGGACAGGGGACCCCCTGGCAGTATTTT. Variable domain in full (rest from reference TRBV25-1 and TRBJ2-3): EADIYQTPRYLVIGTGKKITLECSQTMGHDKMYWYQQDPGMELHLIHYSYGVNSTEKGDLSSESTVSRIRTEHFPLTLESARPSHTSQYLCASSSPGQGTPWQYFGPGTRLTVL.

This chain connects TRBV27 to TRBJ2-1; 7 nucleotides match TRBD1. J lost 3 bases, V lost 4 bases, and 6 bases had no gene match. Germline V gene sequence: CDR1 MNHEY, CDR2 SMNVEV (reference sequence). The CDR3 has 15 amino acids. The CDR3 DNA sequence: TGTGCCAGCAGTTCACTGACAGGGTTCTACAATGAGCAGTTCTTC. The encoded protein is CASSSLTGFYNEQFF.

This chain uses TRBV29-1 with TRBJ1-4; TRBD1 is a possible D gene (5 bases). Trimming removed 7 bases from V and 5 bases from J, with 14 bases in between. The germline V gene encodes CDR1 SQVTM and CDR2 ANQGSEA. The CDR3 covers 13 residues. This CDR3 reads CSGRRGINEKLFF. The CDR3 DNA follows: TGCAGCGGAAGGAGGGGCATAAATGAAAAACTGTTTTTT.